A single sample is the source of the 14 T cell receptor beta chains below, sequenced in a study of T cell responses to AZD1222 COVID-19 vaccine. Assay: immunoSEQ multiplex PCR; the TCRdb copy retains only in-frame clones and omits some. The table includes around 110,000 clones, more than 80% detected once. This specimen consisted of peripheral blood, obtained on day 0 of AZD1222 vaccination. The origin of the receptors is an adult in good health.

V gene TRBV21-1 combines with J gene TRBJ2-7; TRBD2 is the table's D call, not checked against the DNA. TRBV21-1 is labeled a pseudogene. The CDR3 is made up of 19 amino acids. The CDR3 sequence is CASSKHSPQFVPHYYEQYF. CDR3 in DNA: TGTGCCAGCAGCAAACACTCTCCGCAATTCGTGCCGCACTACTACGAGCAGTACTTC.

This chain uses TRBV19 with TRBJ2-4; the match to TRBD2 covers 8 bases. This CDR3 has 17 amino acids. CDR1 is LNHDA, CDR2 SQIVND, per germline (reference sequence). The V gene end was trimmed by 1 base and the J gene end by 0 bases; junction bases not matched to a gene: 5. CDR3 loop: CASSIASGSLAKNIQYF. CDR3 nucleotides: TGTGCCAGTAGTATAGCTAGCGGGTCTCTAGCCAAAAACATTCAGTACTTC.

This clone was detected once. This chain links TRBV19 with TRBJ1-2; 7 nucleotides align to TRBD1. There are 15 residues in the CDR3. Trimming cost V 6 bases and J 4 bases; bases outside gene matches: 11. Germline values: CDR1 LNHDA, CDR2 SQIVND (reference sequence). The chain's CDR3 is CASRLGQAGTYGYTF. The CDR3 nucleotides read TGTGCCAGTAGGCTCGGACAGGCGGGAACCTATGGCTACACCTTC.

The chain joins TRBV12-3 or TRBV12-4 to TRBJ1-1; 7 bases fit TRBD1. V shed 10 bases and J 4 bases; nucleotides not matched to a gene: 9. The CDR3 runs 13 residues. In DNA form, the CDR3 reads TGTGCCACTACGACAGGGTCGGGCACTGAAGCTTTCTTT. It codes for CATTTGSGTEAFF.

The J gene is TRBJ2-7, the V gene TRBV6-5, with 7 positions matching TRBD2. The germline gives CDR1 MNHEY, CDR2 SVGAGI. The CDR3 totals 16 residues. V lost 0 bases to trimming and J lost 1 base; unmatched junction nucleotides: 6. CDR3 DNA: TGTGCCAGCAGTTACTCGGTGGGCGGGGGATCCTACGAGCAGTACTTC. As protein: CASSYSVGGGSYEQYF.

The V call is TRBV5-1, the J call TRBJ1-1; the D is unclear. The CDR3 is 14 amino acids. V was clipped by 0 bases and J by 0 bases, with 6 bases between them. Germline CDR1 SGHRS, CDR2 YFSETQ. Here the CDR3 DNA reads TGCGCCAGCAGCTTGGTAGGGTTGAACACTGAAGCTTTCTTT. Translating gives CASSLVGLNTEAFF.

J is TRBJ1-2 and V is TRBV19; no clear D gene. Germline CDR1 and CDR2: LNHDA and SQIVND (reference sequence). The CDR3 is 13 amino acids. Trimming pared 1 base from V and 0 bases from J, leaving 3 bases between. CDR3 amino acids: CASSIVSNYGYTF. The CDR3 nucleotides read TGTGCCAGTAGTATAGTGTCTAACTATGGCTACACCTTC.

The chain recombines TRBV7-3 with TRBJ2-1; no firm D call. Germline lookup yields CDR1 SGHTA and CDR2 FQGTGA. The CDR3 has 14 residues. V was trimmed by 4 bases and J by 6 bases, leaving 13 bases between them. CDR3 bases: TGTGCCAGCAGCTCCGACCCTATCCGCAATGAGCAGTTCTTC. Its translation: CASSSDPIRNEQFF.

This clone was seen a handful of times. The CDR3 DNA sequence: TGTGCCAGCAGTCCTTCGGTCGCTGGAAACACCATATATTTT. It codes for CASSPSVAGNTIYF. V is TRBV27 and J is TRBJ1-3; D not resolved. This CDR3 region has 14 residues. Germline loops: CDR1 MNHEY, CDR2 SMNVEV (reference sequence). The V and J ends lost 5 bases and 2 bases respectively, with 10 bases between them.

This chain links TRBV28 with TRBJ2-3; 12 bases align to TRBD2. The germline V gene encodes CDR1 MDHEN and CDR2 SYDVKM. The V segment lost 6 bases and the J segment 6 bases; nucleotides outside the gene matches: 10. The CDR3 is made up of 16 amino acids. The CDR3 here is CASRGGTSGWRDTQYF. The CDR3 nucleotides are TGTGCCAGCAGGGGAGGGACTAGCGGGTGGAGGGATACGCAGTATTTT.

The chain is built from TRBV20-1 and TRBJ2-7; D is ambiguous. Deletions cut 0 bases from V and 10 bases from J, with 10 bases between. The CDR3 runs to 11 residues. Germline CDR1 DFQATT, CDR2 SNEGSKA (reference sequence). CDR3 nucleotide sequence: TGCAGTGCTAGAGATGACTTCGTTCAGTACTTC. This encodes CSARDDFVQYF.

The V gene is TRBV25-1, the J gene TRBJ2-7; TRBD1 aligns across 9 bases. V was clipped by 2 bases and J by 6 bases; unmatched bases: 11. The CDR3 is 16 amino acids. In germline, CDR1 is MGHDK, CDR2 SYGVNS. This CDR3 reads CASSEGAGTGPSEQYF. CDR3 coding DNA: TGTGCCAGCAGTGAAGGGGCCGGGACAGGGCCCTCCGAGCAGTACTTC.

This sequence joins TRBV11-1 and TRBJ1-1; D unresolved. CDR3 length: 14 amino acids. Germline CDR1 SGHAT, CDR2 FQDESV (reference sequence). V shed 3 bases and J shed 0 bases, with 8 bases lying between them. CDR3 in amino acids: CASSFPLMNTEAFF. The DNA of the CDR3 is TGTGCCAGCAGCTTCCCCCTTATGAACACTGAAGCTTTCTTT.

V and J are TRBV4-1 and TRBJ1-5, with D uncertain. The CDR3 has 17 amino acids. Between the trimmed V and J ends, which lost 4 bases and 0 bases, there was a span of 16 bases. Germline V gene data show CDR1 as MGHRA and CDR2 as YSYEKL. The DNA for the CDR3 is TGCGCCAGCAGCCCCCTTGGAGCGCCTTATAGCAATCAGCCCCAGCATTTT. Its translation: CASSPLGAPYSNQPQHF.